Each of the 18 T cell receptor beta chains below was sequenced from the same sample in a study of blood T cell repertoires in COVID-19. Method: immunoSEQ multiplex PCR; TCRdb's copy keeps in-frame clones and lacks some. The sample lists around 250,000 clones; over 80% were seen once. The sequencing sample was made of PBMCs or T cells enriched from blood (not recorded which). The receptors shown here come from a human donor in a cohort exposed to, infected with or recovered from COVID-19 (not recorded which). The donor label of this sample is uncertain.

The chain couples TRBV27 to TRBJ1-5; 9 positions agree with TRBD1. The V segment lost 5 bases and the J segment 7 bases; nucleotides outside the gene matches: 6. The CDR3 has 14 residues. Germline V gives CDR1 MNHEY, CDR2 SMNVEV (reference sequence). CDR3: CASSRQGDGQPQHF. CDR3 nucleotides: TGTGCCAGCAGTCGACAGGGGGATGGACAGCCCCAGCATTTT.

The chain joins TRBV30 to TRBJ1-6; possibly TRBD1 for D (6 bases). Germline CDR1 is GTSNPN and CDR2 is SVGIG (reference sequence). The CDR3 extends over 18 amino acids. The ends were cut back, 4 bases at V and 0 bases at J, with 19 bases in the middle. The CDR3 DNA is TGTGCCTGGAACCGTGGCAGGGGCCAAAGCTCCTATAATTCACCCCTCCACTTT. Protein sequence: CAWNRGRGQSSYNSPLHF.

This clone was counted only a few times. The rearrangement links TRBV10-1 to TRBJ2-7; a possible D gene is TRBD2 (5 bases). Trimming removed 6 bases from V and 0 bases from J, with 6 bases in between. The CDR3 runs 12 residues. Germline values: CDR1 WNHNN, CDR2 SYGVQD (reference sequence). CDR3 loop: CASRRVSYEQYF. The CDR3 bases are TGCGCCAGCAGGAGGGTCTCCTACGAGCAGTACTTC.

The chain carries TRBV6-2 or TRBV6-3 and TRBJ2-1; 14 bases are a match to TRBD2. Per germline, CDR1 MNHEY and CDR2 SVGEGT. Losses at the gene ends were 6 bases for V and 9 bases for J; bases not matched to a gene: 13. The CDR3 sequence is 17 residues long. Here the CDR3 reads CASSLGLAGGFGSEQFF. DNA of the CDR3: TGTGCCAGCAGCCTAGGACTAGCGGGGGGTTTCGGTAGTGAGCAGTTCTTC.

This clone was recorded only once. V is TRBV6-4 and J is TRBJ1-6; weak D call: TRBD1 (6 bases). The CDR3 length is 15 residues. Germline V gene data show CDR1 as MRHNA and CDR2 as SNTAGT. V lost 0 bases, J lost 5 bases, and 8 bases lay in between. The CDR3 sequence is CASSDSTGDNSPLHF. CDR3 DNA: TGTGCCAGCAGTGACTCGACAGGAGATAATTCACCCCTCCACTTT.

V and J are TRBV18 and TRBJ2-5; 11 bases map to TRBD1. Trimming at V came to 3 bases and at J to 5 bases, leaving 8 bases not matched to a gene. The CDR3 has 16 amino acids. Germline V gene sequence: CDR1 KGHSH, CDR2 LQKENI. CDR3 in amino acids: CASSPSRTGGGETQYF. In DNA, the CDR3 is TGTGCCAGCTCACCCTCTAGGACAGGGGGCGGCGAGACCCAGTACTTC.

The J gene is TRBJ1-5, the V gene TRBV7-3; D possibly corresponds to TRBD1 (5 bases). CDR3 length: 16 amino acids. The V gene's germline CDR1 is SGHTA and CDR2 FQGTGA. Deletions cut 0 bases from V and 5 bases from J, with 14 bases between. The CDR3 DNA sequence: TGTGCCAGCAGCTTAACGGGAGGGGACCGATATCAGCCCCAGCATTTT. It encodes CASSLTGGDRYQPQHF.

The J gene is TRBJ1-4, the V gene TRBV6-5; D possibly corresponds to TRBD1 (6 bases). CDR3 length: 16 residues. Germline V gives CDR1 MNHEY, CDR2 SVGAGI. The V and J ends lost 0 bases and 5 bases respectively, with 13 bases between them. The DNA for the CDR3 is TGTGCCAGCAGTTACTCGTTTGGGGGCTCCAATGAAAAACTGTTTTTT. Its protein product is CASSYSFGGSNEKLFF.

The rearrangement links TRBV2 to TRBJ2-5; TRBD2 agrees at 8 bases. The CDR3 loop spans 15 amino acids. Germline assignment: CDR1 SNHLY and CDR2 FYNNEI. V lost 5 bases and J lost 5; bases outside the gene matches: 10. CDR3 sequence reads: CASSKGLEVGETQYF. Here the CDR3 DNA reads TGTGCCAGCAGTAAGGGACTAGAGGTTGGGGAGACCCAGTACTTC.

The rearrangement links TRBV19 to TRBJ1-2, with D perhaps TRBD1 (6 bases). The CDR3 length is 14 residues. Germline V gene lookup returns CDR1 LNHDA and CDR2 SQIVND (reference sequence). V lost 1 base, J lost 3 bases, and 9 bases lay in between. CDR3 DNA sequence: TGTGCCAGTAGTATAGGGACAGCGTACTATGGCTACACCTTC. Translation gives CASSIGTAYYGYTF.

The CDR3 loop is CASPVGAGEETQYF. The DNA of the CDR3 is TGTGCCAGCCCCGTCGGGGCGGGGGAAGAGACCCAGTACTTC. V and J are TRBV6-5 and TRBJ2-5; 7 bases fit TRBD2. J was trimmed by 3 bases and V by 8 bases; bases with no gene match: 9. Germline CDR1 is MNHEY and CDR2 is SVGAGI. The CDR3 extends over 14 amino acids.

V is TRBV5-1 and J is TRBJ2-5; TRBD1 is a possible D gene (6 bases). The V end lost 3 bases, the J end lost 5 bases, and 14 bases lay between the germline ends. The CDR3 sequence is 14 residues long. Germline CDR1 is SGHRS and CDR2 is YFSETQ. The CDR3 is CASSSATGMETQYF. The CDR3 nucleotides read TGCGCCAGCAGCTCCGCTACAGGGATGGAGACCCAGTACTTC.

This chain joins TRBV19 and TRBJ2-2; possible D gene TRBD1, 6 bases. There are 13 residues in the CDR3. V was clipped by 5 bases and J by 6 bases, with 10 bases between them. CDR1 and CDR2 from the germline V gene are LNHDA and SQIVND (reference sequence). The CDR3 here is CASSGDKAGELFF. The CDR3 DNA sequence: TGTGCCAGTAGTGGGGACAAGGCCGGGGAGCTGTTTTTT.

This clone was detected a few times. The chain uses TRBV18 and TRBJ2-5; 8 nucleotides align to TRBD1. CDR1 and CDR2 from the germline V gene are KGHSH and LQKENI. The CDR3 length is 15 residues. After removal of 0 bases from V and 5 bases from J, the junction contained 5 bases not matched to a gene. The DNA of the CDR3 is TGTGCCAGCTCACCACCGTCCAGGGGGCCGGAGACCCAGTACTTC. Its protein is CASSPPSRGPETQYF. The complete variable domain, with remaining parts taken from reference TRBV18 and TRBJ2-5, reads NAGVMQNPRHLVRRRGQEARLRCSPMKGHSHVYWYRQLPEEGLKFMVYLQKENIIDESGMPKERFSAEFPKEGPSILRIQQVVRGDSAAYFCASSPPSRGPETQYFGPGTRLLVL.

The CDR3 DNA sequence: TGTGCCATCACAGGGGGGCTAGCGGGGAGCGAGCAGTACTTC. Translated, it gives CAITGGLAGSEQYF. The chain has TRBV10-3 and TRBJ2-7; 9 bases align to TRBD2. Germline CDR1 is ENHRY and CDR2 is SYGVKD. Trimming cost V 7 bases and J 6 bases; bases outside gene matches: 10. This CDR3 spans 14 amino acids.

This chain uses TRBV14 with TRBJ2-3; 8 bases match TRBD1. The germline V gene encodes CDR1 SGHDN and CDR2 FVKESK. The V and J ends lost 3 bases and 2 bases, in that order; junction bases with no gene match: 13. This CDR3 is 18 amino acids long. The CDR3 loop is CASSHPKTGGRNTDTQYF. The CDR3 coding sequence is TGTGCCAGCAGCCACCCTAAAACAGGGGGTCGCAACACAGATACGCAGTATTTT.

This chain links TRBV19 with TRBJ2-7; 9 bases line up with TRBD1. The CDR3 is 15 residues long. Germline-derived CDR1 and CDR2 are LNHDA and SQIVND (reference sequence). Trimming cost V 4 bases and J 4 bases; bases outside gene matches: 8. The CDR3 sequence is CASSRNLQGAYEQYF. The CDR3 coding sequence is TGTGCCAGTAGTAGAAATCTACAGGGGGCTTACGAGCAGTACTTC.

This sequence joins TRBV12-5 and TRBJ2-5; 8 bases are shared with TRBD2. Trimming removed 0 bases from V and 7 bases from J; junction bases left unmatched: 13. The CDR3 runs to 17 residues. From germline, CDR1 is LGHNT and CDR2 FRNRAP. CDR3 in amino acids: CASGLVQVAGMVGTQYF. CDR3 nucleotides: TGTGCTAGTGGTTTGGTACAGGTAGCGGGGATGGTTGGGACCCAGTACTTC.